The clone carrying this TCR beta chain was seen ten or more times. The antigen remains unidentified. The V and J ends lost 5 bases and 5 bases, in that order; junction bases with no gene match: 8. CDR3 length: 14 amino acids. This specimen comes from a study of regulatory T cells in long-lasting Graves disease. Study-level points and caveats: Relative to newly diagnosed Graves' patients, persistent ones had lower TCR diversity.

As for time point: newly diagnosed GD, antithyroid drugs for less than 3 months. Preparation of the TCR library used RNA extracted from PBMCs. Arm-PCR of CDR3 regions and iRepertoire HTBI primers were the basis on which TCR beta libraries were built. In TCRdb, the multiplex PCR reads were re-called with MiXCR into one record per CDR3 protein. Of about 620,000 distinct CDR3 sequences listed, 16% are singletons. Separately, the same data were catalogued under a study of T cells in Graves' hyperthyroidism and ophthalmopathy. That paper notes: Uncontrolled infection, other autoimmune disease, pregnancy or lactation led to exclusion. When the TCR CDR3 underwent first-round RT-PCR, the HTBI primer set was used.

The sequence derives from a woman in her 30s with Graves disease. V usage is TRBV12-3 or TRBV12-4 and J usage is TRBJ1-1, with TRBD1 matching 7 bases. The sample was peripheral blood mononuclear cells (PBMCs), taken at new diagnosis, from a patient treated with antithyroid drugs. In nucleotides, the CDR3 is TGTGCCAGCAGTCCCAGGGGGGGGGAAACTGAAGCTTTCTTT. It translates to CASSPRGGETEAFF.